The 7 T cell receptor beta chains below come from one sample, sequenced in a study of beta chain features in type 1 diabetes. Sequencing targeted expressed TCRB transcripts, as all isolated RNA had been reverse transcribed. Profiled with immunoSEQ multiplex PCR; TCRdb holds only in-frame clones, not every one. This table has tens of thousands of clones, around 57% appearing once. General study findings and limits: TCRB CDR3s were moderately but significantly shorter in Type 1 diabetes patients in all four CD4+ subsets.

For these receptors, no antigen is known. The sequenced sample was stem cell memory CD4+ T cells from blood. The receptors were sampled from a young man with type 1 diabetes.

The chain combines TRBV29-1 with TRBJ2-2; D possibly corresponds to TRBD2 (5 bases). V lost 7 bases and J lost 2, with 14 bases in between. The CDR3 consists of 14 residues. CDR1 and CDR2 (germline): SQVTM, ANQGSEA. CDR3 bases: TGCAGCGCGTCGAGGACTTTCAACACCGGGGAGCTGTTTTTT. Protein sequence: CSASRTFNTGELFF.

Only a few counts were recorded for this clone. This rearrangement joins TRBV7-2 to TRBJ2-7; 10 positions match TRBD2. Germline V gene data show CDR1 as SGHTA and CDR2 as FQGNSA. J lost 2 bases, V lost 5 bases, and 6 bases had no gene match. The CDR3 is made up of 15 amino acids. For the CDR3, the DNA is TGTGCCAGCAGCCGCTCTAGCGGGAGCCCCTACGAGCAGTACTTC. This gives the protein CASSRSSGSPYEQYF.

This clone was detected only a few times. The chain joins TRBV11-2 to TRBJ2-5; 7 bases line up with TRBD2. Germline V gives CDR1 SGHAT, CDR2 FQNNGV. Germline trimming cut 2 bases from V and 0 bases from J; bases unmatched to any gene: 3. This CDR3 spans 15 amino acids. The CDR3 nucleotides are TGTGCCAGCAGCTTAACAAGCGGGGACCAAGAGACCCAGTACTTC. Its translation: CASSLTSGDQETQYF.

The chain combines TRBV19 with TRBJ1-2, with TRBD1 matching over 8 bases. With 2 bases clipped from V and 8 bases from J, the junction kept 10 bases outside the gene matches. Germline lookup yields CDR1 LNHDA and CDR2 SQIVND (reference sequence). CDR3 size: 15 residues. The CDR3 sequence: CASSIIEAGGYGYTF. DNA for the CDR3: TGTGCCAGTAGTATAATAGAAGCAGGGGGCTACGGCTACACCTTC.

This clone has just a few counts. CDR3 bases: TGCAGCGCCGCGGGCCATATGACAGGAGTGAACACTGAAGCTTTCTTT. It encodes CSAAGHMTGVNTEAFF. This chain links TRBV29-1 with TRBJ1-1, with a possible D match to TRBD1 (6 bases). CDR3 size: 16 residues. Germline V gene sequence: CDR1 SQVTM, CDR2 ANQGSEA. V lost 7 bases, J lost 0 bases, and 21 bases lay in between.

Only one count was recorded for this clone. The chain combines TRBV5-1 with TRBJ2-1, with 11 bases lining up with TRBD2. Germline V gene sequence: CDR1 SGHRS, CDR2 YFSETQ. This CDR3 is 14 amino acids long. Trimming cost V 7 bases and J 6 bases; bases outside gene matches: 6. This CDR3 reads CASGEGTSGNEQFF. Written as DNA, the CDR3 is TGCGCCAGCGGTGAAGGGACTAGCGGCAATGAGCAGTTCTTC.

This sequence joins TRBV18 and TRBJ1-1; weak D call: TRBD1 (5 bases). The germline gives CDR1 KGHSH, CDR2 LQKENI. The V gene lost 3 bases and the J gene lost 1 base, with 18 bases spanning the gap. The CDR3 loop spans 17 amino acids. The CDR3 DNA follows: TGTGCCAGCTCACCCCTTTCTCCTCAGGGAGGGAACACTGAAGCTTTCTTT. Its translation is CASSPLSPQGGNTEAFF.